The clone carrying this T cell receptor (beta chain) was found a few times. Its target is unknown. This record comes from a study of beta chain features in type 1 diabetes. Study-wide context: Comparable age, gender and cell yields were observed in patients relative to healthy donors. Study-wide results and caveats: In all four CD4+ subsets, TCRB CDR3 length was significantly, moderately reduced in type 1 diabetes.

Sequencing targeted expressed TCRB transcripts, as all isolated RNA had been reverse transcribed. Profiling relied on immunoSEQ multiplex PCR, and the TCRdb table lists in-frame clones only, not all of them. The sample has under 900,000 clones; 15% to 20% are singletons. The CDR3 length is 16 residues. Looked up from germline, CDR1 is SGHNT and CDR2 is YYREEE (reference sequence). Deletions cut 5 bases from V and 1 base from J, with 17 bases between. Sequenced material: naive CD4+ T cells from blood. This receptor was identified in a woman younger than 30 in good health. V gene TRBV5-4 combines with J gene TRBJ2-3; possibly TRBD1 for D (5 bases). The CDR3 loop is CASSLLPGLGTDTQYF. The CDR3, as DNA: TGTGCCAGCAGTCTGTTGCCAGGGTTAGGCACAGATACGCAGTATTTT.